Below are 24 T cell receptor beta chains sequenced from a single sample in a study of response to subunit inactivated influenza vaccine. TCRdb independently ran MiXCR on the RT-PCR reads; one entry per CDR3 protein. The sample carries hundreds of thousands of distinct CDR3 sequences, roughly 22% recorded once. The specimen was PBMCs from blood, collected about 20 months after vaccination. The source is a man between 50 and 75 years old who received an inactivated influenza vaccine.

This clonotype was observed a few times. CDR3 protein: CASSQAPRARSNYNEQFF. As DNA, the CDR3 is TGTGCCAGCAGCCAAGCCCCGAGGGCCCGAAGTAATTACAATGAGCAGTTCTTC. V gene TRBV3-1 combines with J gene TRBJ2-1; D possibly corresponds to TRBD2 (5 bases). The ends were cut back, 1 base at V and 4 bases at J, with 20 bases in the middle. The CDR3 loop spans 18 amino acids. Germline values: CDR1 LGHDT, CDR2 YNNKEL (reference sequence).

CDR3 sequence: CASSPYNNILAGGQETQYF. The CDR3 region has the DNA TGTGCCAGCAGCCCGTACAACAACATTCTAGCGGGAGGGCAGGAGACCCAGTACTTC. This chain uses TRBV3-1 with TRBJ2-5; 12 bases match TRBD2. There are 19 residues in the CDR3. Germline CDR1 reads LGHDT; CDR2 reads YNNKEL (reference sequence). V dropped 4 bases and J dropped 5; count of bases not matched to a gene: 17.

This clonotype was counted only a few times. The rearrangement joins TRBV20-1 to TRBJ1-6; D remains ambiguous. The germline V gene has CDR1 DFQATT and CDR2 SNEGSKA (reference sequence). CDR3 length equals 17 residues. Trimming removed 0 bases from V and 3 bases from J, with 15 bases in between. CDR3 region: CSAREPLRANYNSPLHF. The CDR3 DNA sequence: TGCAGTGCTAGAGAACCCCTGAGGGCGAACTATAATTCACCCCTCCACTTT.

This clonotype was recorded many times. The genes are TRBV28 and TRBJ1-2; possible D gene TRBD1, 6 bases. Germline V gene data show CDR1 as MDHEN and CDR2 as SYDVKM. Trimming took 4 bases from V and 7 from J, leaving 13 bases between them. The CDR3 contains 13 residues. CDR3 region: CASSSPDRPGYTF. The CDR3 DNA reads as TGTGCCAGCAGTTCACCCGACAGGCCTGGCTACACCTTC.

This clonotype was recorded a few times. This sequence joins TRBV5-1 and TRBJ2-7; D call uncertain. This CDR3 has 13 amino acids. V shed 0 bases and J shed 3 bases, with 7 bases lying between them. Germline V gene sequence: CDR1 SGHRS, CDR2 YFSETQ. The CDR3 coding sequence is TGCGCCAGCAGCTTGGTCCCTGGCTACGAGCAGTACTTC. Protein: CASSLVPGYEQYF.

The V and J genes are TRBV7-9 and TRBJ2-7; D not certain. Trimming stripped 5 bases from V and 5 bases from J, with 10 bases between. CDR1 is SEHNR, CDR2 FQNEAQ, per germline (reference sequence). The CDR3 contains 12 residues. The CDR3 reads CASSRVPHEQYF. CDR3 DNA sequence: TGTGCCAGCAGCCGCGTACCCCACGAGCAGTACTTC.

This clonotype appeared a few times. The V call is TRBV5-1, the J call TRBJ1-2; D unclear. The V end was cut by 3 bases, the J end by 8 bases, with 14 bases between. The CDR3 sequence is 13 residues long. Germline CDR1 reads SGHRS; CDR2 reads YFSETQ. The CDR3 is CASSSTGREGYTF. The DNA of the CDR3 is TGCGCCAGCAGCTCCACCGGTAGAGAAGGCTACACCTTC. Complete variable domain (other parts from reference TRBV5-1 and TRBJ1-2): KAGVTQTPRYLIKTRGQQVTLSCSPISGHRSVSWYQQTPGQGLQFLFEYFSETQRNKGNFPGRFSGRQFSNSRSEMNVSTLELGDSALYLCASSSTGREGYTFGSGTRLTVV.

This chain links TRBV7-9 with TRBJ2-7; D is unclear. This CDR3 is 15 amino acids long. Germline-derived CDR1 and CDR2 are SEHNR and FQNEAQ (reference sequence). V lost 5 bases, J lost 0 bases, and 14 bases lay in between. As DNA, the CDR3 is TGTGCCAGCAGCCCATTGAGGCAGGCCTCCTACGAGCAGTACTTC. As protein: CASSPLRQASYEQYF.

This clonotype was picked up many times. This chain links TRBV19 with TRBJ2-1; D remains ambiguous. Germline-derived CDR1 and CDR2 are LNHDA and SQIVND (reference sequence). V lost 7 bases and J lost 3, with 16 bases in between. The CDR3 has 15 residues. The CDR3 loop is CASTGNSGRYNEQFF. CDR3 DNA sequence: TGTGCCAGTACTGGGAATTCCGGGCGCTACAATGAGCAGTTCTTC. Using reference TRBV19 and TRBJ2-1 for the parts outside the CDR3, the full variable domain is DGGITQSPKYLFRKEGQNVTLSCEQNLNHDAMYWYRQDPGQGLRLIYYSQIVNDFQKGDIAEGYSVSREKKESFPLTVTSAQKNPTAFYLCASTGNSGRYNEQFFGPGTRLTVL.

This clonotype was observed a handful of times. The chain couples TRBV20-1 to TRBJ1-1; unclear D gene. V was trimmed by 3 bases and J by 7 bases, leaving 18 bases between them. The length of the CDR3 is 14 residues. Per germline, CDR1 DFQATT and CDR2 SNEGSKA (reference sequence). CDR3 nucleotide sequence: TGCAGTGCTAGGACCCTCGGCAGTGCGGGTGAAGCTTTCTTT. Translation: CSARTLGSAGEAFF.

This clonotype was observed a handful of times. The rearrangement links TRBV3-1 to TRBJ2-1; perhaps TRBD2 as D (5 bases). V was cut by 2 bases and J by 2 bases, with 13 bases left in between. Germline CDR1 and CDR2: LGHDT and YNNKEL (reference sequence). The CDR3 has 16 residues. The CDR3 DNA reads as TGTGCCAGCAGCCAAACTAGGTCTCTTGCCTACAATGAGCAGTTCTTC. As protein: CASSQTRSLAYNEQFF.

The genes are TRBV4-3 and TRBJ2-3, with no clear D. CDR3 length: 14 residues. The germline gives CDR1 LGHNA, CDR2 YSLEER. Trimming removed 0 bases at V and 3 bases at J, with 7 bases between. The CDR3 sequence: CASSQDARTDTQYF. For the CDR3, the DNA is TGCGCCAGCAGCCAAGACGCGAGGACAGATACGCAGTATTTT.

This clonotype was detected only a few times. The CDR3 protein is CASSQDGSTGNPYGYTF. CDR3 coding DNA: TGTGCCAGCAGCCAAGATGGGTCGACAGGGAACCCCTATGGCTACACCTTC. The V and J genes are TRBV4-2 and TRBJ1-2, with TRBD1 matching over 7 bases. CDR3 length equals 17 residues. Germline values: CDR1 LGHNA, CDR2 YNFKEQ. Trimming cost V 0 bases and J 4 bases; bases outside gene matches: 11.

This chain uses TRBV29-1 with TRBJ2-5; 7 bases agree with TRBD2. The CDR3 sequence is 17 residues long. Germline CDR1 and CDR2: SQVTM and ANQGSEA. V lost 3 bases to trimming and J lost 7 bases; unmatched junction nucleotides: 20. In DNA form, the CDR3 reads TGCAGCGTTGAGAGCCCCCGAGGGCTAGCGGACCGCCGGACCCAGTACTTC. It encodes CSVESPRGLADRRTQYF.

This clonotype was seen many times. This CDR3 is CASRDSRIPNTGELFF. CDR3 nucleotide sequence: TGTGCCAGCCGGGACAGCCGAATCCCGAACACCGGGGAGCTGTTTTTT. The chain uses TRBV28 and TRBJ2-2; 7 positions match TRBD1. V lost 8 bases and J lost 0; bases outside the gene matches: 9. There are 16 residues in the CDR3. Germline loops: CDR1 MDHEN, CDR2 SYDVKM.

The chain uses TRBV30 and TRBJ1-1, with D possibly TRBD1 on 5 matching bases. Germline V gives CDR1 GTSNPN, CDR2 SVGIG (reference sequence). CDR3 length: 14 residues. V lost 2 bases to trimming and J lost 0 bases, with 10 bases between them. CDR3 amino acids: CAWSWGIMNTEAFF. The DNA for the CDR3 is TGTGCCTGGAGTTGGGGGATTATGAACACTGAAGCTTTCTTT.

There are a few counts of this clonotype. This chain links TRBV11-2 with TRBJ1-1; no clear D gene. The germline V gene encodes CDR1 SGHAT and CDR2 FQNNGV. The V end lost 5 bases, the J end lost 0 bases, and 22 bases lay between the germline ends. The CDR3 is 18 amino acids. CDR3 sequence reads: CASSPRASALLLNTEAFF. The CDR3 region has the DNA TGTGCCAGCAGCCCCCGCGCATCGGCTCTCCTCCTGAACACTGAAGCTTTCTTT. The complete variable domain, with remaining parts taken from reference TRBV11-2 and TRBJ1-1, reads EAGVAQSPRYKIIEKRQSVAFWCNPISGHATLYWYQQILGQGPKLLIQFQNNGVVDDSQLPKDRFSAERLKGVDSTLKIQPAKLEDSAVYLCASSPRASALLLNTEAFFGQGTRLTVV.

The rearrangement joins TRBV20-1 to TRBJ2-3; 10 nucleotides line up with TRBD2. Germline-derived CDR1 and CDR2 are DFQATT and SNEGSKA (reference sequence). Trimming removed 0 bases from V and 4 bases from J; junction bases left unmatched: 4. The CDR3 totals 15 residues. The CDR3 region has the DNA TGCAGTGCTAGAGACAGCGGGAGGGCCTCAGATACGCAGTATTTT. Translated, it gives CSARDSGRASDTQYF.

This clonotype showed up just a few times. The chain has TRBV18 and TRBJ2-5; possibly TRBD1 or TRBD2 for D (5 bases each). Trimming took 3 bases from V and 7 from J, leaving 15 bases between them. The CDR3 contains 14 residues. In germline, CDR1 is KGHSH, CDR2 LQKENI. CDR3 in amino acids: CASSPGRQSWTQYF. CDR3 in DNA: TGTGCCAGCTCACCGGGACGCCAATCATGGACCCAGTACTTC.

Only a few counts were recorded for this clonotype. The chain joins TRBV4-1 to TRBJ2-5; a weak D match, TRBD1 (6 bases). CDR1 and CDR2 (germline): MGHRA, YSYEKL. V was pared by 2 bases and J by 5 bases, with 12 bases between. There are 14 residues in the CDR3. The CDR3 DNA is TGCGCCAGCAGCCAAACTCAGGGGCTGGAGACCCAGTACTTC. Translated: CASSQTQGLETQYF.

This chain links TRBV20-1 with TRBJ1-6; D possibly corresponds to TRBD1 (5 bases). CDR1 and CDR2 from the germline V gene are DFQATT and SNEGSKA (reference sequence). CDR3 size: 18 residues. V gave up 3 bases and J gave up 0 bases, with 18 bases separating them. DNA for the CDR3: TGCAGTGCTAGTTTGTGGGACGGCCGTAGCTCCTATAATTCACCCCTCCACTTT. It yields the protein CSASLWDGRSSYNSPLHF.

V and J are TRBV7-9 and TRBJ2-1; D gene uncertain. Germline V gene sequence: CDR1 SEHNR, CDR2 FQNEAQ (reference sequence). Trimming shortened V by 2 bases and J by 11 bases, and 10 bases separated the two germline ends. The CDR3 loop spans 12 amino acids. In DNA form, the CDR3 reads TGTGCCAGCAGCTTAAGGGTGGTTCAGCAGTTCTTC. Encoded protein: CASSLRVVQQFF.

This chain links TRBV20-1 with TRBJ1-5; D not resolved. V was pared by 0 bases and J by 0 bases, with 12 bases between. The CDR3 spans 16 residues. The germline gives CDR1 DFQATT, CDR2 SNEGSKA (reference sequence). Here the CDR3 DNA reads TGCAGTGCTAGAGAAAGACGTCTGCTTAGCAATCAGCCCCAGCATTTT. Protein sequence: CSARERRLLSNQPQHF.

The V and J genes are TRBV2 and TRBJ1-5; 8 bases line up with TRBD1. After removal of 6 bases from V and 0 bases from J, the junction contained 4 bases not matched to a gene. CDR3 length: 15 residues. The germline CDR1 and CDR2 sequences are SNHLY and FYNNEI. CDR3 loop: CASRRDRYSNQPQHF. The CDR3 bases are TGTGCCAGCAGACGGGACAGGTATAGCAATCAGCCCCAGCATTTT. The variable domain in full, with the rest retrieved from reference TRBV2 and TRBJ1-5, is EPEVTQTPSHQVTQMGQEVILRCVPISNHLYFYWYRQILGQKVEFLVSFYNNEISEKSEIFDDQFSVERPDGSNFTLKIRSTKLEDSAMYFCASRRDRYSNQPQHFGDGTRLSIL.